This TCR beta chain stems from a study of CD4 T cells in relation to SARS-CoV-2 and coronaviruses. Whole-study results and caveats: Crossreactive clones expanded significantly less to SARS-CoV-2 than monoreactive clones.

The germline gives CDR1 LNHDA, CDR2 SQIVND (reference sequence). With 3 bases removed from V and 4 bases from J, the gap between germline ends came to 12 bases. The CDR3 loop spans 14 amino acids. As for this clone: Antigen: not known.

CD4+ T cells from unexposed donors were obtained before the COVID-19 pandemic (2011-2018). This table comes from immunoSEQ multiplex PCR, and its TCRdb copy is limited to in-frame clones, with some not included. The sample contains some 65,000 clones, about 89% of which appear only once. The specimen sequenced was memory CD4+ T cells from PBMCs. The chain carries TRBV19 and TRBJ1-1; D call uncertain. The sequence came from a human donor in good health. The CDR3 sequence: CASSIRGRGTEAFF. As DNA, the CDR3 is TGTGCCAGTAGTATTCGGGGTCGGGGCACTGAAGCTTTCTTT.